A single T cell receptor beta chain is shown here with its context. What it binds is unknown. Assay: immunoSEQ multiplex PCR; the TCRdb copy retains only in-frame clones and omits some. The top ten hold roughly an eighth of the sample, which has about 220,000 clones, approximately 83% seen once. This sample stems from a study of cytomegalovirus exposure and HLA in healthy donors. Overall study findings and caveats: Specific recognition of CMV antigens was confirmed in vitro for three chains (all CMV-associated). That first-cohort TCR clusters tended to co-occur in the roughly 120 validation repertoires was found in a later analysis.

This CDR3 region has 13 residues. V gave up 2 bases and J gave up 5 bases; unmatched junction bases: 3. Germline V lookup: CDR1 MDHEN, CDR2 SYDVKM. This TCR was recovered from a young woman in good health and CMV-seropositive. V and J are TRBV28 and TRBJ2-7; 7 bases map to TRBD1. Material: PBMCs. CDR3 bases: TGTGCCAGCAGTTTAGACAGGGCCCACGAGCAGTACTTC. Its translation: CASSLDRAHEQYF.